What follows are 10 T cell receptor beta chains derived from one specimen sequenced in a study of blood T cell repertoires in COVID-19. Produced via immunoSEQ multiplex PCR; TCRdb's table is partial and in-frame only. The top ten clones hold about an eighth of a sample with tens of thousands of clones, approximately 84% of them seen once. The sample taken for sequencing was peripheral blood. Receptors were obtained from a man in his forties or fifties with COVID-19, enrolled during active disease.

This sequence joins TRBV3-1 (or the pseudogene TRBV3-2) and TRBJ1-2, with 7 bases fitting TRBD1. The CDR3 spans 14 residues. V lost 7 bases to trimming and J lost 7 bases; unmatched junction nucleotides: 12. Per germline, CDR1 LGHDT and CDR2 YNNKEL (reference sequence). The CDR3 loop is CASTTTDRKGGYTF. For the CDR3, the DNA is TGTGCCAGCACCACGACGGACAGGAAAGGTGGCTACACCTTC.

The sample holds a few counts of this clone. This rearrangement joins TRBV5-4 to TRBJ2-5; 7 bases line up with TRBD1. The CDR3 covers 15 residues. V gave up 4 bases and J gave up 2 bases; unmatched junction bases: 8. Germline V gives CDR1 SGHNT, CDR2 YYREEE (reference sequence). The CDR3 protein is CASSPGQSYQETQYF. The CDR3 bases are TGTGCCAGCAGCCCGGGACAGAGTTATCAAGAGACCCAGTACTTC.

The J gene is TRBJ2-7, the V gene TRBV28; 12 bases are shared with TRBD1. This CDR3 spans 15 amino acids. The germline CDR1 and CDR2 sequences are MDHEN and SYDVKM. With 6 bases clipped from V and 6 bases from J, the junction kept 9 bases outside the gene matches. In nucleotides, the CDR3 is TGTGCCAGCAGGAAACCGGGACAGGGGGCGGGCGAGCAGTACTTC. Amino acid sequence: CASRKPGQGAGEQYF.

The chain couples TRBV4-1 to TRBJ1-2, with TRBD1 matching 9 bases. Trimming cost V 7 bases and J 0 bases; bases outside gene matches: 6. This CDR3 spans 15 amino acids. From germline, CDR1 is MGHRA and CDR2 YSYEKL. CDR3 in DNA: TGCGCCAGCATGGGACAGGGCCCATCTAACTATGGCTACACCTTC. Amino acids: CASMGQGPSNYGYTF.

The chain couples TRBV19 to TRBJ1-4; 8 bases match TRBD1. The CDR3 has 15 amino acids. The ends lost 7 bases at V and 8 bases at J; junction bases unmatched: 12. Germline V gene sequence: CDR1 LNHDA, CDR2 SQIVND (reference sequence). The CDR3 sequence: CASKFFGQGREKLFF. DNA of the CDR3: TGTGCCAGTAAATTCTTTGGACAGGGTCGGGAAAAACTGTTTTTT.

The chain employs TRBV5-4 and TRBJ1-2; 7 bases align to TRBD1. J lost 1 base, V lost 4 bases, and 7 bases had no gene match. This CDR3 contains 15 residues. Germline V gene sequence: CDR1 SGHNT, CDR2 YYREEE (reference sequence). CDR3 coding DNA: TGTGCCAGCAGCAACGACAGGGTTATTAACTATGGCTACACCTTC. Encoded protein: CASSNDRVINYGYTF.

The chain has TRBV3-1 (or the pseudogene TRBV3-2) and TRBJ2-5; the match to TRBD2 covers 13 bases. This CDR3 is 18 amino acids long. Germline CDR1 and CDR2: LGHDT and YNNKEL (reference sequence). Germline trimming cut 1 base from V and 7 bases from J; bases unmatched to any gene: 12. As DNA, the CDR3 is TGTGCCAGCAGCCAAGGTACCGGGACTAGCGGGGTTGAAGGGACCCAGTACTTC. It codes for CASSQGTGTSGVEGTQYF.

This chain connects TRBV7-2 to TRBJ1-2, with TRBD1 as a possible D gene (5 bases). In germline, CDR1 is SGHTA, CDR2 FQGNSA. Trimming took off 5 bases at V and 5 bases at J, with 12 bases between the two ends. The length of the CDR3 is 13 residues. The CDR3 reads CASSPQTVYGYTF. For the CDR3, the DNA is TGTGCCAGCAGCCCTCAGACAGTATATGGCTACACCTTC.

The chain joins TRBV29-1 to TRBJ1-1; D is uncertain. This CDR3 is 11 amino acids long. Between the trimmed V and J ends, which lost 4 bases and 9 bases, there was a span of 12 bases. Germline values: CDR1 SQVTM, CDR2 ANQGSEA. The CDR3 reads CSVGVSQKAFF. CDR3 sequence (DNA): TGCAGCGTTGGGGTTAGCCAGAAAGCTTTCTTT.

The chain uses TRBV29-1 and TRBJ1-4; the match to TRBD1 covers 7 bases. Trimming took 4 bases from V and 3 from J; bases not matched to a gene: 5. The CDR3 extends over 14 amino acids. Germline CDR1 SQVTM, CDR2 ANQGSEA. The CDR3 region is CSVGQGSANEKLFF. CDR3 bases: TGCAGCGTTGGACAGGGTAGTGCTAATGAAAAACTGTTTTTT.